A selection of T cell receptor beta chains follows, all from one sample in a study of CD8 T cells in ankylosing spondylitis. TCRdb reprocessed the 5' RACE reads via MiXCR and lists one record per CDR3 protein. Of about 440,000 distinct CDR3 sequences in the sample, under 20% were seen once. Sequenced: blood, either unsorted or a sorted T cell fraction (not recorded which). These receptors were taken from a male donor with ankylosing spondylitis. Both conserved end residues are part of each CDR3. A D gene is named only where the DNA matches it firmly. Size is stated for part of the rows, as once, few or many counts, or as a class when the clone is expanded.

D,V,size,J,CDR3,DNA
TRBD1,TRBV5-1,many,TRBJ1-1,CASSLKGANTEAFF,TGCGCCAGCAGCTTAAAGGGGGCGAATACTGAAGCTTTCTTT
TRBD1,TRBV29-1,few,TRBJ1-2,CSAERGQATAYGYTF,TGCAGCGCTGAACGCGGACAGGCGACCGCCTATGGCTACACCTTC
TRBD2,TRBV29-1,few,TRBJ2-5,CSVESGSGSRETQYF,TGCAGCGTTGAGTCCGGTAGCGGGAGTAGAGAGACCCAGTACTTC
TRBD1,TRBV20-1,few,TRBJ2-1,CSAPGQGADNEQFF,TGCAGTGCCCCGGGACAGGGGGCGGACAATGAGCAGTTCTTC
TRBD2,TRBV27,NA,TRBJ2-7,CASSLTSQRGFGYEQYF,TGTGCCAGCAGTTTAACGTCCCAGCGGGGCTTTGGCTACGAGCAGTACTTC
NA,TRBV7-2,few,TRBJ2-1,CASSPLRGQGNEQFF,TGTGCCAGCAGCCCTCTTAGAGGGCAGGGCAATGAGCAGTTCTTC
NA,TRBV3-1,NA,TRBJ2-3,CASSEGKGPSTDTQYF,TGTGCCAGCAGCGAAGGGAAGGGGCCTAGCACAGATACGCAGTATTTT
NA,TRBV20-1,few,TRBJ2-5,CSARVTVDQETQYF,TGCAGTGCTAGAGTCACGGTAGATCAAGAGACCCAGTACTTC
NA,TRBV5-4,NA,TRBJ2-7,CASSPTGSPYEQYF,TGTGCCAGCAGCCCTACAGGGAGTCCCTACGAGCAGTACTTC
NA,TRBV12-3/TRBV12-4,many,TRBJ2-5,CASSLRGPGETQYF,TGTGCCAGCAGTTTACGGGGCCCTGGGGAGACCCAGTACTTC
NA,TRBV12-3/TRBV12-4,many,TRBJ2-1,CASRGPSYNEQFF,TGTGCCAGCAGAGGACCGTCCTACAATGAGCAGTTCTTC
TRBD1,TRBV7-2,NA,TRBJ1-2,CANSTRQGEGGYTF,TGTGCCAACAGCACCCGACAGGGGGAGGGTGGCTACACCTTC
TRBD1,TRBV29-1,NA,TRBJ1-1,CSVGDRGRNRGTEAFF,TGCAGCGTGGGGGACAGGGGGCGAAATAGAGGAACTGAAGCTTTCTTT
NA,TRBV5-6,NA,TRBJ2-7,CASSPELATGAYEQYF,TGTGCCAGCAGCCCCGAACTAGCGACAGGAGCCTACGAGCAGTACTTC
NA,TRBV19,once,TRBJ1-2,CASGGEGVYGYTF,TGTGCCAGTGGGGGGGAAGGAGTTTATGGCTACACCTTC
NA,TRBV12-3/TRBV12-4,few,TRBJ1-4,CASSLVTFPGKLFF,TGTGCCAGCAGTTTAGTCACCTTCCCCGGAAAACTGTTTTTT
NA,TRBV5-6,NA,TRBJ1-1,CASSLAWGGTEAFF,TGTGCCAGCAGCTTGGCCTGGGGCGGTACTGAAGCTTTCTTT
TRBD2,TRBV9,NA,TRBJ2-2,CASSVGAREIKTGELFF,TGTGCCAGCAGCGTAGGTGCGCGGGAGATTAAAACCGGGGAGCTGTTTTTT
NA,TRBV7-6,NA,TRBJ2-1,CASSLDPWTYNEQFF,TGTGCCAGCAGCTTAGACCCTTGGACCTACAATGAGCAGTTCTTC
NA,TRBV20-1,few,TRBJ2-1,CSVEGQSRNRNEQFF,TGCAGTGTAGAGGGCCAGTCTCGCAATCGCAATGAGCAGTTCTTC
TRBD1,TRBV7-3,NA,TRBJ2-2,CASRAQGVTGELFF,TGTGCCAGCAGAGCGCAGGGGGTGACCGGGGAGCTGTTTTTT
NA,TRBV3-1,NA,TRBJ1-2,CASSQDYQADGYTF,TGTGCCAGCAGCCAAGACTACCAGGCGGATGGCTACACCTTC
TRBD1,TRBV12-3/TRBV12-4,NA,TRBJ2-1,CASRPNLGGWNEQFF,TGTGCCAGCAGACCCAATCTAGGGGGCTGGAATGAGCAGTTCTTC
TRBD1,TRBV12-3/TRBV12-4,few,TRBJ2-5,CASSPSGQGAKETQYF,TGTGCCAGCAGTCCCTCGGGACAGGGGGCGAAAGAGACCCAGTACTTC
NA,TRBV5-1,many,TRBJ2-7,CASSLVGSREQYF,TGCGCCAGCAGCTTGGTGGGGTCCCGCGAGCAGTACTTC
NA,TRBV12-3/TRBV12-4,few,TRBJ1-1,CASSARGVNTEAFF,TGTGCCAGCAGTGCCCGGGGGGTTAACACTGAAGCTTTCTTT
NA,TRBV10-3,few,TRBJ1-2,CAISENRDGYTF,TGTGCCATCAGTGAGAACAGGGATGGCTACACCTTC
TRBD2,TRBV20-1,few,TRBJ2-5,CSARDPWREGSRETQYF,TGCAGTGCTAGAGATCCTTGGCGGGAGGGATCGCGGGAGACCCAGTACTTC
NA,TRBV27,few,TRBJ1-5,CASTATGIRNQPQHF,TGTGCCAGCACCGCCACCGGGATCCGGAATCAGCCCCAGCATTTT
TRBD1,TRBV18,NA,TRBJ2-3,CASSPDRVTDTQYF,TGTGCCAGCTCACCGGACAGGGTGACAGATACGCAGTATTTT
TRBD1,TRBV7-9,NA,TRBJ1-1,CASSWTGTEAFF,TGTGCCAGCAGCTGGACAGGCACTGAAGCTTTCTTT
NA,TRBV5-6,NA,TRBJ2-1,CASSLAKALRRVDEQFF,TGTGCCAGCAGCTTGGCGAAGGCATTGAGGAGGGTCGATGAGCAGTTCTTC
NA,TRBV21-1,NA,TRBJ1-4,CASSKVPGKNEKLFF,TGTGCCAGCAGCAAAGTCCCAGGGAAGAATGAAAAACTGTTTTTT
NA,TRBV29-1,NA,TRBJ2-3,CSVRGGPWESTDTQYF,TGCAGCGTTCGCGGGGGCCCTTGGGAAAGCACAGATACGCAGTATTTT
TRBD2,TRBV20-1,few,TRBJ2-7,CSAEARTASGSEQYF,TGCAGTGCCGAGGCGCGAACCGCTAGCGGGAGCGAGCAGTACTTC
NA,TRBV12-3/TRBV12-4,NA,TRBJ1-3,CASRQTIVNTIYF,TGTGCCAGCAGGCAGACCATAGTAAACACCATATATTTT
TRBD1,TRBV29-1,many,TRBJ2-1,CSVGGTGGRNEQFF,TGCAGCGTTGGAGGGACAGGGGGACGGAATGAGCAGTTCTTC
NA,TRBV27,NA,TRBJ1-5,CASSLRQSNQPQHF,TGTGCCAGCAGTTTAAGACAGAGCAATCAGCCCCAGCATTTT
NA,TRBV12-3/TRBV12-4,many,TRBJ1-1,CASSSGLNTEAFF,TGTGCCAGCAGCTCCGGATTGAACACTGAAGCTTTCTTT
NA,TRBV6-1,NA,TRBJ2-5,CASSTRGTRETQYF,TGTGCCAGCAGTACCAGGGGTACTCGAGAGACCCAGTACTTC
NA,TRBV11-2,few,TRBJ1-2,CASSLVNGNYGYTF,TGTGCCAGCAGCTTAGTTAACGGGAACTATGGCTACACCTTC
NA,TRBV12-3/TRBV12-4,many,TRBJ1-1,CASSYSGEAFF,TGTGCCAGCAGTTATAGCGGGGAAGCTTTCTTT
NA,TRBV12-3/TRBV12-4,few,TRBJ1-3,CASSKEGDKGNTIYF,TGTGCCAGCAGTAAGGAAGGGGATAAGGGAAACACCATATATTTT
NA,TRBV14,many,TRBJ2-2,CASSNTGELFF,TGTGCCAGCAGCAACACCGGGGAGCTGTTTTTT
TRBD2,TRBV7-2,NA,TRBJ2-1,CASSLGLAVSYNEQFF,TGTGCCAGCAGCTTAGGACTAGCGGTATCCTACAATGAGCAGTTCTTC